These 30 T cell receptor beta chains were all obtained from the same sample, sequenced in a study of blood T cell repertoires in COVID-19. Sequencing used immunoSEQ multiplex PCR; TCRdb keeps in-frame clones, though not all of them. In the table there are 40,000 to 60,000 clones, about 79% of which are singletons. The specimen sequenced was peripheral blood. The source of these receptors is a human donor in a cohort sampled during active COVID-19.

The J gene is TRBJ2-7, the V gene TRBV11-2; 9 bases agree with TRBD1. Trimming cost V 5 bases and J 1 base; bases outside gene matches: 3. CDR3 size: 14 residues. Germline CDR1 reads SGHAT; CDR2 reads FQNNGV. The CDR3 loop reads CASSVGQGSYEQYF. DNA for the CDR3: TGTGCCAGCAGCGTCGGACAGGGGTCCTACGAGCAGTACTTC. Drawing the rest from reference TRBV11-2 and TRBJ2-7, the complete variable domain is EAGVAQSPRYKIIEKRQSVAFWCNPISGHATLYWYQQILGQGPKLLIQFQNNGVVDDSQLPKDRFSAERLKGVDSTLKIQPAKLEDSAVYLCASSVGQGSYEQYFGPGTRLTVT.

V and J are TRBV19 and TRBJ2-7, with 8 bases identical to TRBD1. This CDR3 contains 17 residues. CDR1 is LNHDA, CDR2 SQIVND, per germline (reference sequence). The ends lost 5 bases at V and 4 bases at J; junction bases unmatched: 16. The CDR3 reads CASSVYGGQGWNYEQYF. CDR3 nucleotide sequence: TGTGCCAGTAGTGTTTATGGAGGACAGGGTTGGAATTACGAGCAGTACTTC.

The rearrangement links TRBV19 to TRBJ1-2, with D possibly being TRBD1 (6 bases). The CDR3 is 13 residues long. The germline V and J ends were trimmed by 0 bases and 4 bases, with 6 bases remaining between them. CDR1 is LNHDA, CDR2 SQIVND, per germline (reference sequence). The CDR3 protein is CASSIDRGYGYTF. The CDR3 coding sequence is TGTGCCAGTAGTATAGACAGGGGCTATGGCTACACCTTC.

The CDR3 loop reads CASSLGLRDTEAFF. The CDR3 region has the DNA TGTGCCAGCAGCCTCGGCCTCAGGGACACTGAAGCTTTCTTT. The chain carries TRBV13 and TRBJ1-1; D is perhaps TRBD1 (5 bases). The CDR3 loop spans 14 amino acids. Trimming removed 5 bases from V and 3 bases from J, with 13 bases in between. The germline gives CDR1 PRHDT, CDR2 FYEKMQ (reference sequence).

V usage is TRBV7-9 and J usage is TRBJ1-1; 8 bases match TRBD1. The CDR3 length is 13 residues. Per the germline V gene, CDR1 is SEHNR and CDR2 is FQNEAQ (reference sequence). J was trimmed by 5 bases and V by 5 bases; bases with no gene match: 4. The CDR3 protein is CASSVDRGTEAFF. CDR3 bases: TGTGCCAGCAGCGTAGACAGGGGAACTGAAGCTTTCTTT.

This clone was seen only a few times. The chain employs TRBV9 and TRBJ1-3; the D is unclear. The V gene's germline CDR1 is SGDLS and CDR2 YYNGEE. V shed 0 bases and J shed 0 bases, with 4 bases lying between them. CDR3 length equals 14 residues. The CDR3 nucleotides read TGTGCCAGCAGCGTAGACTTCTCTGGAAACACCATATATTTT. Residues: CASSVDFSGNTIYF.

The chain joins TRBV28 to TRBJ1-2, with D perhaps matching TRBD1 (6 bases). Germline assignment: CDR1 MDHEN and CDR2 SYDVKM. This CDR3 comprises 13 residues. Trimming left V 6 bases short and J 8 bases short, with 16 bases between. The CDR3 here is CASSRDTYRGYTF. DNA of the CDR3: TGTGCCAGCAGCCGGGACACCTATCGGGGCTACACCTTC.

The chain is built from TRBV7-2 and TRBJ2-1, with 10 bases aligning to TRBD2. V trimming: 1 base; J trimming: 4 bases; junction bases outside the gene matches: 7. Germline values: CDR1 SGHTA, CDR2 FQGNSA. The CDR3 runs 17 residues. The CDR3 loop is CASSLGASGSLYNEQFF. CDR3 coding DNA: TGTGCCAGCAGCTTAGGTGCTAGCGGGAGTTTATACAATGAGCAGTTCTTC.

For the CDR3, the DNA is TGTGCCAGTAGTTCCTGGGGAGTTTCCGGAGTGGCTTTCTTT. As protein: CASSSWGVSGVAFF. The genes are TRBV19 and TRBJ1-1; D remains unclear. Germline V gene lookup returns CDR1 LNHDA and CDR2 SQIVND (reference sequence). V gave up 5 bases and J gave up 11 bases, with 21 bases separating them. This CDR3 is built from 14 residues. The complete variable domain, with remaining parts taken from reference TRBV19 and TRBJ1-1, reads DGGITQSPKYLFRKEGQNVTLSCEQNLNHDAMYWYRQDPGQGLRLIYYSQIVNDFQKGDIAEGYSVSREKKESFPLTVTSAQKNPTAFYLCASSSWGVSGVAFFGQGTRLTVV.

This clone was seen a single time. Written as DNA, the CDR3 is TGTGCCAGCAGATTGACGGACAGGGGCGGTGAAGCTTTCTTT. Amino acid sequence: CASRLTDRGGEAFF. This chain connects TRBV28 to TRBJ1-1, with 9 bases identical to TRBD1. The CDR3 extends over 14 amino acids. Looked up from germline, CDR1 is MDHEN and CDR2 is SYDVKM. J was trimmed by 7 bases and V by 6 bases; bases with no gene match: 9.

As DNA, the CDR3 is TGTGCCAGCAGAACCACAGGGGGCAGCTATGGCTACACCTTC. Translating gives CASRTTGGSYGYTF. This chain joins TRBV6-5 and TRBJ1-2, with 9 positions matching TRBD1. Germline loops: CDR1 MNHEY, CDR2 SVGAGI. V was clipped by 6 bases and J by 4 bases; unmatched bases: 6. This CDR3 region has 14 residues.

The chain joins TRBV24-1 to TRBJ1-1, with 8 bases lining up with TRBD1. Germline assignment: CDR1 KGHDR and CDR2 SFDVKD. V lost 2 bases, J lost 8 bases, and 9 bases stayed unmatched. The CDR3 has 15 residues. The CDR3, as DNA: TGTGCCACCAGTGATTCGAGGACAGGGTCGACGGAAGCTTTCTTT. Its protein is CATSDSRTGSTEAFF.

CDR3: CASSLELSYEQYF. DNA for the CDR3: TGTGCCAGCAGCTTAGAACTTTCCTACGAGCAGTACTTC. This rearrangement joins TRBV7-2 to TRBJ2-7; D gene unclear. Germline V gene lookup returns CDR1 SGHTA and CDR2 FQGNSA. The CDR3 is 13 amino acids. V lost 1 base to trimming and J lost 1 base, with 5 bases between them.

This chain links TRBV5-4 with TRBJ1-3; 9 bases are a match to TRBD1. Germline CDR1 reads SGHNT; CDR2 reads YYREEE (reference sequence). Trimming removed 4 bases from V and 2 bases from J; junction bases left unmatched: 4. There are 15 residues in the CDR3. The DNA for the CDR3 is TGTGCCAGCAGCGTGGGACAGGGCACTGGAAACACCATATATTTT. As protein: CASSVGQGTGNTIYF. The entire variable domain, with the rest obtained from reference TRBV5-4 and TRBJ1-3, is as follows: ETGVTQSPTHLIKTRGQQVTLRCSSQSGHNTVSWYQQALGQGPQFIFQYYREEENGRGNFPPRFSGLQFPNYSSELNVNALELDDSALYLCASSVGQGTGNTIYFGEGSWLTVV.

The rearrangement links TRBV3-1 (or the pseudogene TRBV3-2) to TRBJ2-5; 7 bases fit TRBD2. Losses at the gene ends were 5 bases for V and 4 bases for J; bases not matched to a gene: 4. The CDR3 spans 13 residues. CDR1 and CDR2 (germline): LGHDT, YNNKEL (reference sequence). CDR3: CASSGGGPETQYF. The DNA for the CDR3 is TGTGCCAGCAGCGGGGGAGGGCCAGAGACCCAGTACTTC.

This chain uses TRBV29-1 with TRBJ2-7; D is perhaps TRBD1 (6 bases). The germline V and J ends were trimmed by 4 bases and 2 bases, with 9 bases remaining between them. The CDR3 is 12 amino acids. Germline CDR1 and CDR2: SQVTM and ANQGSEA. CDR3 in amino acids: CSVVQGAYEQYF. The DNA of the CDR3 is TGCAGCGTTGTACAGGGAGCCTACGAGCAGTACTTC.

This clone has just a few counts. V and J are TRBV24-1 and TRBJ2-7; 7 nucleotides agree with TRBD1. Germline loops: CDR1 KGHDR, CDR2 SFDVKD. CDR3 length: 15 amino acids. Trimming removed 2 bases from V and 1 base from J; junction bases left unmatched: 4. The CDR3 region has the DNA TGTGCCACCAGTGATTCCGCGACAGGGTCCTACGAGCAGTACTTC. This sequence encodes CATSDSATGSYEQYF.

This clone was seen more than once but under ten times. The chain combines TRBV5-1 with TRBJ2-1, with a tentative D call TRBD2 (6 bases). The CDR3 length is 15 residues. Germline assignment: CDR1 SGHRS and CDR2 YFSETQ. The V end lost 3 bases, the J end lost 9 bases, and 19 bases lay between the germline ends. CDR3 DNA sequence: TGCGCCAGCAGCTCGGAGCGCCTCCTGGGGGGTGAGCAGTTCTTC. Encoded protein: CASSSERLLGGEQFF.

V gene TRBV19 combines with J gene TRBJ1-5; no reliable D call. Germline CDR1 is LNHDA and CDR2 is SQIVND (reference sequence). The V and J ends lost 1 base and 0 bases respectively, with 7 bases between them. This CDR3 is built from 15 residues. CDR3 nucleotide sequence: TGTGCCAGTAGTATAGGTCAGAATAGCAATCAGCCCCAGCATTTT. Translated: CASSIGQNSNQPQHF.

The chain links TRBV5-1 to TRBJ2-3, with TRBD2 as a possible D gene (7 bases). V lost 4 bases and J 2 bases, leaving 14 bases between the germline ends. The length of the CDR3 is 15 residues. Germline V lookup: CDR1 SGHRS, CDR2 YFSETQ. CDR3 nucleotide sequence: TGCGCCAGCAGCACTGCGGGGGCCGTCACAGATACGCAGTATTTT. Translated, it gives CASSTAGAVTDTQYF.

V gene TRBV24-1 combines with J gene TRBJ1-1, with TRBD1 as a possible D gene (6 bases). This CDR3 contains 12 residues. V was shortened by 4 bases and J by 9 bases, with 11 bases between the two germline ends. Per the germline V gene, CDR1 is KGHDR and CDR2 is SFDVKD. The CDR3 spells CATSESGTKAFF. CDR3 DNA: TGTGCCACCAGTGAGTCCGGGACAAAAGCTTTCTTT.

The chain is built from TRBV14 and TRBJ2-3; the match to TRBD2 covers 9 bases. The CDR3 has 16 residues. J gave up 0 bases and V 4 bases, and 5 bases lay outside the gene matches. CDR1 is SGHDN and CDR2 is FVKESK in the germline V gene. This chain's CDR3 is CASSPWTSASTDTQYF. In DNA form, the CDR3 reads TGTGCCAGCAGCCCATGGACTAGCGCGAGCACAGATACGCAGTATTTT.

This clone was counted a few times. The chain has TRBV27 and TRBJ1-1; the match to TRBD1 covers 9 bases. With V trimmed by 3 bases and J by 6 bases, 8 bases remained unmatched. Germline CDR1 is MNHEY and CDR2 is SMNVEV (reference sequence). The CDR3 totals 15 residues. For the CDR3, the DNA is TGTGCCAGCAGTTTTTCGGGACAGGGAAGGTCTGAAGCTTTCTTT. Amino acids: CASSFSGQGRSEAFF.

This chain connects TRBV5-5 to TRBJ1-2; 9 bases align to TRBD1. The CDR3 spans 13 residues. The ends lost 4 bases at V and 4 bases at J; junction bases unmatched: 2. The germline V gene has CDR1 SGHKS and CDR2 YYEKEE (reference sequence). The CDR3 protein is CASSPDRGYGYTF. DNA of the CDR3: TGTGCCAGCAGCCCGGACAGGGGCTATGGCTACACCTTC. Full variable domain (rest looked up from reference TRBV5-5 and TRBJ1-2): DAGVTQSPTHLIKTRGQQVTLRCSPISGHKSVSWYQQVLGQGPQFIFQYYEKEERGRGNFPDRFSARQFPNYSSELNVNALLLGDSALYLCASSPDRGYGYTFGSGTRLTVV.

The CDR3 here is CSVDGLAGGPRGDTQYF. The CDR3 DNA reads TGCAGCGTTGACGGACTAGCGGGAGGGCCTCGCGGAGATACGCAGTATTTT. The chain has TRBV29-1 and TRBJ2-3; 15 bases agree with TRBD2. Germline assignment: CDR1 SQVTM and CDR2 ANQGSEA. This CDR3 has 17 amino acids. J gave up 5 bases and V 3 bases, and 9 bases lay outside the gene matches.

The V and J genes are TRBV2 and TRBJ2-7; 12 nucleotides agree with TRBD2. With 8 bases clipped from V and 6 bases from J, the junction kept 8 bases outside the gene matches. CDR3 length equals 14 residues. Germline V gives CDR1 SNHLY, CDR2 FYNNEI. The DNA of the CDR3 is TGTGCCAGCGGCCTGACTAGCGGGAGAGCCGAGCAGTACTTC. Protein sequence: CASGLTSGRAEQYF.

This chain's CDR3 is CASSTSGQGYEQYF. The CDR3 DNA sequence: TGTGCCAGTAGTACCTCGGGACAGGGGTACGAGCAGTACTTC. The V call is TRBV19, the J call TRBJ2-7; TRBD1 matches 10 bases. Germline CDR1 is LNHDA and CDR2 is SQIVND (reference sequence). The CDR3 has 14 amino acids. The trim removed 4 bases at V and 4 bases at J, leaving 4 bases unmatched.

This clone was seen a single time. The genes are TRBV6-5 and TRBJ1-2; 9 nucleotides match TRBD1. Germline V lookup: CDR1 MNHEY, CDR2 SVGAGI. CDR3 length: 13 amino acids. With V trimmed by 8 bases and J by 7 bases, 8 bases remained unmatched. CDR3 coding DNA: TGTGCCAGCCTTCCTACAGGGGGCGCTGGCTACACCTTC. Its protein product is CASLPTGGAGYTF.

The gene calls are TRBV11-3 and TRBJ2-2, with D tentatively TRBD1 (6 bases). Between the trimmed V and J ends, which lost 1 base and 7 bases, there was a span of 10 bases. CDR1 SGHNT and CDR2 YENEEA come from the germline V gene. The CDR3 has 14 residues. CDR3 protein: CASSLGGRGGELFF. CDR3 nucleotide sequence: TGTGCCAGCAGCTTAGGGGGGCGCGGCGGGGAGCTGTTTTTT.

The CDR3 DNA sequence: TGCAGCGCCGGACAGGGGGATGGGGCCAACGTCCTGACTTTC. It translates to CSAGQGDGANVLTF. This sequence joins TRBV29-1 and TRBJ2-6; 10 nucleotides agree with TRBD1. Germline V gene data show CDR1 as SQVTM and CDR2 as ANQGSEA. V lost 7 bases to trimming and J lost 3 bases; unmatched junction nucleotides: 3. CDR3 size: 14 residues.